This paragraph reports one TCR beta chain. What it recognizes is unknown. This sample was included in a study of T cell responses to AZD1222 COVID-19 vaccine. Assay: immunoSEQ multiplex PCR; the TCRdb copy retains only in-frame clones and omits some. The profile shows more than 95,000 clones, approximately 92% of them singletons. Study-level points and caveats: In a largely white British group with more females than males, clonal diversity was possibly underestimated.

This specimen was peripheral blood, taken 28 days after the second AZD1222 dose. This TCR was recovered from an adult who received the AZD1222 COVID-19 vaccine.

As DNA, the CDR3 is TGTGCCAGCAGTTATGGGACAGGGGACTATGGCTACACCTTC. As protein: CASSYGTGDYGYTF. The chain uses TRBV6-5 and TRBJ1-2; 10 nucleotides match TRBD1. There are 14 residues in the CDR3. J gave up 3 bases and V 3 bases, and 1 base lay outside the gene matches. Germline loops: CDR1 MNHEY, CDR2 SVGAGI.